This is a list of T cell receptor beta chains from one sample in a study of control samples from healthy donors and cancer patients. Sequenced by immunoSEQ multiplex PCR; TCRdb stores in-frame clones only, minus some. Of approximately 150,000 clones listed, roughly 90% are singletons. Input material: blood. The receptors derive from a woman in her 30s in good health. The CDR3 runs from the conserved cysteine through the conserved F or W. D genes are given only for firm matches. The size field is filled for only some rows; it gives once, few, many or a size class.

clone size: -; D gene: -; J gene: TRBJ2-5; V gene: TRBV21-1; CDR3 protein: CASSKKGVEGGDETQYF; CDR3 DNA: TGTGCCAGCAGCAAAAAGGGGGTGGAGGGTGGGGATGAGACCCAGTACTTC
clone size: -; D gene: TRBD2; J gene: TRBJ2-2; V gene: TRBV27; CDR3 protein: CASRPGGAGTGELFF; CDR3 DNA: TGTGCCAGCAGGCCGGGGGGGGCCGGGACCGGGGAGCTGTTTTTT
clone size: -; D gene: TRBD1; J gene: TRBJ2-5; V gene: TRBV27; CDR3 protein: CASSAIQGAPRETQYF; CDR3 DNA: TGTGCCAGCAGTGCGATACAGGGGGCGCCCCGAGAGACCCAGTACTTC
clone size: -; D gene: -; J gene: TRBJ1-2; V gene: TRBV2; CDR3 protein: CASSEFGQPNYGYTF; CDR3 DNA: TGTGCCAGCAGTGAATTTGGACAGCCTAACTATGGCTACACCTTC
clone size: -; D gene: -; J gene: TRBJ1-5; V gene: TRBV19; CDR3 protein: CASSIERTVNQPQHF; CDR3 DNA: TGTGCCAGTAGTATAGAAAGGACAGTTAATCAGCCCCAGCATTTT
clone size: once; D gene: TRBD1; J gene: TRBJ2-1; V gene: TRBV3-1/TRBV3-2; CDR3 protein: CASSQGLRGNEQFF; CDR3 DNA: TGTGCCAGCAGCCAAGGCCTCAGGGGGAATGAGCAGTTCTTC
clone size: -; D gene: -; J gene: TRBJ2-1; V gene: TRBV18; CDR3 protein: CASSPPSPGISYNEQFF; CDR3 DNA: TGTGCCAGCTCACCACCGTCACCCGGGATATCCTACAATGAGCAGTTCTTC
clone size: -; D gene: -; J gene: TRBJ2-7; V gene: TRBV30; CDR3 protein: CAWSAWSSAIYEQYF; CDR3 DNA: TGTGCCTGGAGTGCTTGGTCTAGCGCGATCTACGAGCAGTACTTC
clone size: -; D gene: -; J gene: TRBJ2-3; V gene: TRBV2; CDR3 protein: CATPGGGADTQYF; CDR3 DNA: TGTGCCACCCCGGGAGGGGGCGCCGATACGCAGTATTTT
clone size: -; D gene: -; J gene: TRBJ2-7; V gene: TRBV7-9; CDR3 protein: CASSPLPSSYEQYF; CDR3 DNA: TGTGCCAGCAGCCCCCTCCCGAGCTCCTACGAGCAGTACTTC
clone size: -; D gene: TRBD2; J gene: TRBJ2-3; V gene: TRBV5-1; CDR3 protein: CASRRTSGSTDTQYF; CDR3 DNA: TGCGCCAGCAGACGGACTAGCGGGAGTACAGATACGCAGTATTTT
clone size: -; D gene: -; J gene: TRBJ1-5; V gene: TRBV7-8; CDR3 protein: CASSWRRLNQPQHF; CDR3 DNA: TGTGCCAGCAGCTGGCGACGCCTCAATCAGCCCCAGCATTTT
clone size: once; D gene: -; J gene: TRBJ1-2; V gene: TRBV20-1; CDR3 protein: CSASLPGLQYGYTF; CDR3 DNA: TGCAGTGCTAGTTTGCCAGGGCTTCAGTATGGCTACACCTTC
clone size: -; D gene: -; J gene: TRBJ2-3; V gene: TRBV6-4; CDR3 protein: CASSALGLGTDTQYF; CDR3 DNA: TGTGCCAGCAGTGCCCTGGGACTGGGCACAGATACGCAGTATTTT
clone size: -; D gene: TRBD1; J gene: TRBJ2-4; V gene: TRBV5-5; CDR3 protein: CASSPDPGTVRNIQYF; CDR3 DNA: TGTGCCAGCAGCCCAGACCCCGGGACAGTGAGAAACATTCAGTACTTC
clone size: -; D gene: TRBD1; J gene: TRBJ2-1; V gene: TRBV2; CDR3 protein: CASSKDRGFNEQFF; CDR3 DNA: TGTGCCAGCAGTAAGGACAGGGGATTCAATGAGCAGTTCTTC
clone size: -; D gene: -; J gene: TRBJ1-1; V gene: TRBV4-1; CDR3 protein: CASSQLPGLGSTEAFF; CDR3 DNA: TGCGCCAGCAGCCAACTCCCGGGCTTGGGGAGCACTGAAGCTTTCTTT
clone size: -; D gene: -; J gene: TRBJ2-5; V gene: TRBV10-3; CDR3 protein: CAISEWDGQETQYF; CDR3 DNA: TGTGCCATCAGTGAGTGGGACGGTCAAGAGACCCAGTACTTC
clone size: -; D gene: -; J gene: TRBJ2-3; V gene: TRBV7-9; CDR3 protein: CASSLEGGSADTQYF; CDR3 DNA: TGTGCCAGCAGCTTAGAGGGGGGGAGCGCAGATACGCAGTATTTT
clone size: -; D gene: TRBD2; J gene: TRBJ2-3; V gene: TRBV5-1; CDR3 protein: CASSSLTSGFDTQYF; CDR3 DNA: TGCGCCAGCAGTTCCTTGACTAGCGGGTTTGATACGCAGTATTTT
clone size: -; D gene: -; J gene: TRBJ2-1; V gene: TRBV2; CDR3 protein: CASSALTRNEQFF; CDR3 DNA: TGTGCCAGCAGTGCCCTGACTCGTAATGAGCAGTTCTTC
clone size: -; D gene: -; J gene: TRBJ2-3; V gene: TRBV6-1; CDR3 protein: CASSDGGTSTDTQYF; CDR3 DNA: TGTGCCAGCAGTGATGGAGGGACCAGCACAGATACGCAGTATTTT
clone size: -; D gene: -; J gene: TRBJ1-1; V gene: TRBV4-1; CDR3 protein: CASSRGGSTEAFF; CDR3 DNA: TGCGCCAGCAGCCGTGGGGGATCCACTGAAGCTTTCTTT
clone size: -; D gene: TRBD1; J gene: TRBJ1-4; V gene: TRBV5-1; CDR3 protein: CASSRWSGQNEKLFF; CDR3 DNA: TGCGCCAGCAGCCGCTGGTCGGGACAGAATGAAAAACTGTTTTTT
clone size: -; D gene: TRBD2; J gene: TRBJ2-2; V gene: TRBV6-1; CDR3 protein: CASSEAALGEGGELFF; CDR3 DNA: TGTGCCAGCAGTGAAGCGGCACTAGGGGAGGGCGGGGAGCTGTTTTTT
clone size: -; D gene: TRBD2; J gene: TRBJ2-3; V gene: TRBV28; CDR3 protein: CASSLIFRTSGRAPPDTQYF; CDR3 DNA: TGTGCCAGCAGTTTAATTTTTAGGACTAGCGGGAGGGCCCCCCCAGATACGCAGTATTTT
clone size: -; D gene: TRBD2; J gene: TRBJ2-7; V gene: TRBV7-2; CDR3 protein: CASSFASGDFYEQYF; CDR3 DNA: TGTGCCAGCAGCTTCGCTAGCGGAGATTTCTACGAGCAGTACTTC
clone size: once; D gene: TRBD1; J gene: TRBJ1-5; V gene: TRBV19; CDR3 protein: CASSIAGTGEHQPQHF; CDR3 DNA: TGTGCCAGTAGTATAGCCGGGACAGGGGAGCATCAGCCCCAGCATTTT
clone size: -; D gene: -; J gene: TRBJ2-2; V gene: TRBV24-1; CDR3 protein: CATSDLRGRDTGELFF; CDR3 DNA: TGTGCCACCAGTGATTTGAGGGGCAGGGACACCGGGGAGCTGTTTTTT
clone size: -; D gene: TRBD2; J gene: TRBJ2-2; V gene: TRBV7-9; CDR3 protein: CASSWDGTSATGELFF; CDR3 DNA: TGTGCCAGCAGCTGGGACGGGACTAGCGCTACCGGGGAGCTGTTTTTT
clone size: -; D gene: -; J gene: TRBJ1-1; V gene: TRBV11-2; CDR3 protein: CASSLIAGDTEAFF; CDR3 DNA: TGTGCCAGCAGCTTGATCGCAGGGGACACTGAAGCTTTCTTT
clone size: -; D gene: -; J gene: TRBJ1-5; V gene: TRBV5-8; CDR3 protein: CASSPRVQGRQPQHF; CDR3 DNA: TGTGCCAGCAGCCCCCGGGTACAGGGACGTCAGCCCCAGCATTTT
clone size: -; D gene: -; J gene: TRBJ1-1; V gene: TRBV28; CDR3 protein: CASSAGGYTEAFF; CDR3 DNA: TGTGCCAGCAGTGCCGGGGGATACACTGAAGCTTTCTTT
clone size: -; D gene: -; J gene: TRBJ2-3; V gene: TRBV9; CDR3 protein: CASSAMRGVTDTQYF; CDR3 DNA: TGTGCCAGCAGCGCCATGAGGGGCGTTACAGATACGCAGTATTTT
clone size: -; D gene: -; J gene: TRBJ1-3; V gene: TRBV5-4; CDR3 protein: CASSLSSGHGNTIYF; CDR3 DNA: TGTGCCAGCAGCTTGAGTTCAGGGCACGGAAACACCATATATTTT
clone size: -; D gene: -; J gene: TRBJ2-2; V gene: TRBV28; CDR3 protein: CASRGQTPMGELFF; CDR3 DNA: TGTGCCAGCAGAGGACAAACACCGATGGGGGAGCTGTTTTTT
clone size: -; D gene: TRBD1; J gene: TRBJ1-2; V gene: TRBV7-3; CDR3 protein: CASSSRTGSGYTF; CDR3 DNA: TGTGCCAGCAGCTCGAGGACAGGGAGCGGCTACACCTTC
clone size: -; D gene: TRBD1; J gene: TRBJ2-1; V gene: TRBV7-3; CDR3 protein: CASSLDGTGSREQFF; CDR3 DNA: TGTGCCAGCAGCTTAGATGGGACAGGGTCCCGTGAGCAGTTCTTC
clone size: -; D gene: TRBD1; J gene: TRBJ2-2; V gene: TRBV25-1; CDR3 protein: CASADRVDTGELFF; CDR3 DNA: TGTGCCAGCGCGGACAGGGTTGACACCGGGGAGCTGTTTTTT
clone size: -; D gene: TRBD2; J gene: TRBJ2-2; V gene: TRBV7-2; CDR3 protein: CASSSRTSGRTGELFF; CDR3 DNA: TGTGCCAGCAGCTCGAGGACTAGCGGGAGAACCGGGGAGCTGTTTTTT
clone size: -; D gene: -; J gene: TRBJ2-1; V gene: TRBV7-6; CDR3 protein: CASSLSLTPNNEQFF; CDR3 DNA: TGTGCCAGCAGCTTATCGTTGACCCCCAACAATGAGCAGTTCTTC
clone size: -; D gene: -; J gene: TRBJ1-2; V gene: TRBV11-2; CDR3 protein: CASSLVGIYGYTF; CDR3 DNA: TGTGCCAGCAGCTTAGTCGGGATCTATGGCTACACCTTC
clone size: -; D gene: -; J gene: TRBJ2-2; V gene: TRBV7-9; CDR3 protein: CASGRTGELFF; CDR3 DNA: TGTGCCAGCGGGAGAACCGGGGAGCTGTTTTTT
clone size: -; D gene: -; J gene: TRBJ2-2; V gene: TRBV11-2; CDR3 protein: CASSLGPGNGELFF; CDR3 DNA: TGTGCCAGCAGCTTAGGTCCGGGGAACGGGGAGCTGTTTTTT
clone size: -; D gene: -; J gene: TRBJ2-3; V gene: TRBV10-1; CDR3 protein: CASRMGGKSSTDTQYF; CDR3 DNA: TGCGCCAGCAGAATGGGGGGCAAGTCTAGCACAGATACGCAGTATTTT
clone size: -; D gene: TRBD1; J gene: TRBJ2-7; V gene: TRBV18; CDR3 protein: CASRPTGNEDEQYF; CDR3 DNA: TGTGCCAGTCGACCGACAGGGAATGAAGACGAGCAGTACTTC
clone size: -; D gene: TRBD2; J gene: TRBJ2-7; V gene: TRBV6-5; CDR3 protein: CASRRTSGTSYEQYF; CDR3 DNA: TGTGCCAGCAGGCGCACTAGCGGGACTTCCTACGAGCAGTACTTC